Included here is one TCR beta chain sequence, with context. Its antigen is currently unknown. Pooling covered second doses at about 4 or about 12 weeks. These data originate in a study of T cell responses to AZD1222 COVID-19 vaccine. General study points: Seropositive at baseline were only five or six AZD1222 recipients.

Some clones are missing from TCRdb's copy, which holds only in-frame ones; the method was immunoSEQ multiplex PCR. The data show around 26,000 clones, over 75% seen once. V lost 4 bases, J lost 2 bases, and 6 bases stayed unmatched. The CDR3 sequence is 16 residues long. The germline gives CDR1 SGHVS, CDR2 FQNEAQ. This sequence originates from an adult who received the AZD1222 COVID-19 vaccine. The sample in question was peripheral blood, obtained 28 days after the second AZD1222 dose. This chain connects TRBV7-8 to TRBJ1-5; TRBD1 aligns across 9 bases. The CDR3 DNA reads TGTGCCAGCAGCTCTAGGACAGGGGCGGGCAATCAGCCCCAGCATTTT. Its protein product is CASSSRTGAGNQPQHF.